Presented here are 19 T cell receptor beta chains from one specimen sequenced in a study of identical twins. TCRdb ran MiXCR on the 5' RACE reads and lists one entry per CDR3 protein. The sample lists 400,000 to 500,000 distinct CDR3 sequences, approximately 18% occurring once. The sample comprised naive T cells sorted from blood. The receptors shown here come from a man in his forties or fifties in good health.

This clonotype turned up a few times. The chain joins TRBV6-5 to TRBJ1-6; D unresolved. Germline assignment: CDR1 MNHEY and CDR2 SVGAGI. The CDR3 sequence is 14 residues long. V lost 0 bases and J 7 bases, leaving 7 bases between the germline ends. The CDR3 loop reads CASSYSGRNSPLHF. The DNA for the CDR3 is TGTGCCAGCAGTTACTCAGGGCGGAATTCACCCCTCCACTTT.

This clonotype was seen many times. V is TRBV3-1 and J is TRBJ2-7; D is possibly TRBD1 (5 bases). The CDR3 has 16 residues. The V and J ends lost 0 bases and 5 bases respectively, with 17 bases between them. Germline V gene data show CDR1 as LGHDT and CDR2 as YNNKEL (reference sequence). The CDR3, as DNA: TGTGCCAGCAGCCAAGATTGGGTGTCAGGGCCCAACGAGCAGTACTTC. This translates into CASSQDWVSGPNEQYF.

The sample holds many counts of this clonotype. The chain employs TRBV28 and TRBJ1-2, with TRBD1 as a possible D gene (5 bases). With 3 bases removed from V and 6 bases from J, the gap between germline ends came to 11 bases. CDR1 and CDR2 (germline): MDHEN, SYDVKM. This CDR3 is 13 amino acids long. The CDR3 DNA is TGTGCCAGCAGTTTTGCCGGGGGTCATGGCTACACCTTC. Translating gives CASSFAGGHGYTF.

Turning to this clonotype: This could be a read error, since a much larger clone is one nucleotide away. The genes are TRBV4-1 and TRBJ1-5; D possibly corresponds to TRBD1 (5 bases). The CDR3 contains 14 residues. Trimming left V 4 bases short and J 9 bases short, with 16 bases between. Germline values: CDR1 MGHRA, CDR2 YSYEKL. The CDR3 protein is CASSPGGERRPQHF. CDR3 coding DNA: TGCGCCAGCAGCCCTGGAGGGGAGCGTCGGCCCCAGCATTTT.

This clonotype was picked up one time. The rearrangement links TRBV5-1 to TRBJ2-1; 7 bases match TRBD2. The germline V gene encodes CDR1 SGHRS and CDR2 YFSETQ. The CDR3 has 15 residues. Trimming took 4 bases from V and 1 from J; bases not matched to a gene: 5. CDR3 in amino acids: CASSPGLPSYNEQFF. For the CDR3, the DNA is TGCGCCAGCAGCCCGGGACTACCGTCCTACAATGAGCAGTTCTTC.

This clonotype was observed a handful of times. The J gene is TRBJ2-1, the V gene TRBV6-1; possible D gene TRBD2, 6 bases. CDR1 is MNHNS, CDR2 SASEGT, per germline. The CDR3 is made up of 14 amino acids. Trimming left V 6 bases short and J 4 bases short, with 13 bases between. CDR3 nucleotide sequence: TGTGCCAGCAGCCGCGGCGGGGTTTACAATGAGCAGTTCTTC. Translating gives CASSRGGVYNEQFF.

This clonotype was counted ten times or more. CDR3 protein: CASSLGRDEQFF. The DNA of the CDR3 is TGTGCCAGCAGCCTAGGTAGGGATGAGCAGTTCTTC. J is TRBJ2-1 and V is TRBV7-3; no clear D gene. The CDR3 has 12 amino acids. CDR1 is SGHTA, CDR2 FQGTGA, per germline. Trimming removed 5 bases at V and 8 bases at J, with 10 bases between.

This clonotype has ten or more counts. V is TRBV19 and J is TRBJ2-2; the D gene is possibly TRBD1 (5 bases). V was trimmed by 6 bases and J by 0 bases, leaving 11 bases between them. There are 15 residues in the CDR3. Germline CDR1 LNHDA, CDR2 SQIVND (reference sequence). For the CDR3, the DNA is TGTGCCAGTAGGATGGAAGGGGCGAACACCGGGGAGCTGTTTTTT. Translated, it gives CASRMEGANTGELFF.

The rearrangement links TRBV12-3 or TRBV12-4 to TRBJ2-3; TRBD2 matches 9 bases. The ends lost 5 bases at V and 2 bases at J; junction bases unmatched: 5. The CDR3 consists of 15 residues. CDR3 amino acids: CASSRLADFTDTQYF. In DNA form, the CDR3 reads TGTGCCAGCAGTAGACTAGCGGATTTCACAGATACGCAGTATTTT.

The chain combines TRBV6-1 with TRBJ2-3; 7 bases align to TRBD2. The CDR3 has 13 residues. V was pared by 3 bases and J by 4 bases, with 1 base of the junction left unmatched. Germline V gene sequence: CDR1 MNHNS, CDR2 SASEGT. CDR3 loop: CASSDRGADTQYF. For the CDR3, the DNA is TGTGCCAGCAGTGACCGGGGGGCAGATACGCAGTATTTT.

The table lists this clonotype with a few counts. The chain links TRBV7-9 to TRBJ2-7, with D maybe TRBD1 (5 bases). V was trimmed by 3 bases and J by 2 bases, leaving 14 bases between them. CDR1 and CDR2 from the germline V gene are SEHNR and FQNEAQ (reference sequence). The CDR3 sequence is 15 residues long. CDR3 loop: CASSFGLGRAYEQYF. The CDR3 coding sequence is TGTGCCAGCAGCTTCGGCCTCGGCAGGGCCTACGAGCAGTACTTC.

This clonotype has just a few counts. The gene calls are TRBV6-5 and TRBJ2-1; D is undetermined. The CDR3 totals 12 residues. CDR1 is MNHEY, CDR2 SVGAGI, per germline. V lost 6 bases and J lost 10, with 13 bases in between. The CDR3: CASSDPREEQFF. The CDR3 DNA reads as TGTGCCAGCAGCGACCCTCGTGAGGAGCAGTTCTTC.

Concerning this clonotype itself: This may be a read error, as it is one base from a much larger clone. The chain has TRBV20-1 and TRBJ1-4, with D possibly TRBD1 on 6 matching bases. The CDR3 extends over 14 amino acids. Per the germline V gene, CDR1 is DFQATT and CDR2 is SNEGSKA (reference sequence). The CDR3 region has the DNA TGCAGTTCAACCAGGGGCGGACCTAAAGAAAAACTGTTTTTT. It specifies CSSTRGGPKEKLFF.

V usage is TRBV6-1 and J usage is TRBJ2-3; TRBD1 matches at 7 bases. J was trimmed by 4 bases and V by 1 base; bases with no gene match: 2. Germline V gives CDR1 MNHNS, CDR2 SASEGT. The CDR3 covers 14 residues. CDR3 sequence (DNA): TGTGCCAGCAGTGAAGTTCAGGGGGCAGATACGCAGTATTTT. Translated, it gives CASSEVQGADTQYF.

The V call is TRBV10-3, the J call TRBJ1-2, with TRBD1 matching 7 bases. CDR3 length: 12 amino acids. V gave up 5 bases and J gave up 7 bases; unmatched junction bases: 4. Germline V gives CDR1 ENHRY, CDR2 SYGVKD. Written as DNA, the CDR3 is TGTGCCATCAGTCAACAGGGGACTGGCTACACCTTC. As protein: CAISQQGTGYTF.

This clonotype was seen repeatedly, ten times or more. This rearrangement joins TRBV20-1 to TRBJ2-7, with 10 bases matching TRBD1. Germline V gene sequence: CDR1 DFQATT, CDR2 SNEGSKA (reference sequence). The V and J ends lost 0 bases and 3 bases, in that order; junction bases with no gene match: 8. This CDR3 spans 16 amino acids. CDR3 in DNA: TGCAGTGCTAGAGACCTGACAGGGGGCGCGATCTACGAGCAGTACTTC. Its translation is CSARDLTGGAIYEQYF.

This clonotype appeared a few times. V and J are TRBV4-3 and TRBJ1-4, with TRBD1 matching over 10 bases. The length of the CDR3 is 18 residues. Germline-derived CDR1 and CDR2 are LGHNA and YSLEER. Trimming at V came to 2 bases and at J to 5 bases, leaving 11 bases not matched to a gene. The CDR3 loop is CASSQRLGTGDENEKLFF. CDR3 DNA sequence: TGCGCCAGCAGCCAAAGACTGGGGACAGGGGATGAGAATGAAAAACTGTTTTTT.

This clonotype was seen more than once but under ten times. The CDR3 region is CASSQDKLRTDTQYF. The CDR3 DNA follows: TGCGCCAGCAGCCAAGATAAGTTGCGCACAGATACGCAGTATTTT. J is TRBJ2-3 and V is TRBV4-3; D unresolved. CDR1 is LGHNA and CDR2 is YSLEER in the germline V gene. Trimming cost V 0 bases and J 1 base, with 8 bases left between them. This CDR3 has 15 residues.

The chain links TRBV10-2 to TRBJ2-5, with D perhaps being TRBD1 or TRBD2 (5 bases each). CDR3 length: 13 residues. Trimming took off 3 bases at V and 4 bases at J, with 9 bases between the two ends. The germline V gene encodes CDR1 WSHSY and CDR2 SAAADI. Here the CDR3 DNA reads TGCGCCAGCAGTGAATTGGGACCAGAGACCCAGTACTTC. It yields the protein CASSELGPETQYF.